A single T cell receptor (beta chain) is shown here with its context. Seattle's cohort entered during active infection and was followed longitudinally. The sample belongs to a study of blood T cell repertoires in COVID-19. Assay: immunoSEQ multiplex PCR; the TCRdb copy retains only in-frame clones and omits some. The sample yields 45,000 to 65,000 clones, approximately 88% seen once. This clonotype originated in a man aged 30-40 years with COVID-19, enrolled during active disease. The sequenced sample was peripheral blood.

CDR3 DNA sequence: TGTGCCAGCAGTGACTGGGCAGGGGGCGTTAGTGGCTACACCTTC. It encodes CASSDWAGGVSGYTF. V is TRBV6-4 and J is TRBJ1-2; TRBD1 matches 8 bases. V shed 1 base, J shed 7 bases, and the junction held 8 bases outside the gene matches. The CDR3 consists of 15 residues. The V gene's germline CDR1 is MRHNA and CDR2 SNTAGT.